This entry features one T cell receptor beta chain sequence. This clone was counted between two and nine times. Which antigen it targets is not known. Base qualities were left out, and no much larger clone turns up one base away. This entry is derived from a study of blood T cell repertoires in COVID-19 (dated by TCRdb to the early 2020s). About the full investigation: Samples covering the acute and convalescent phases of COVID-19 were provided by collaborators in the United States, Italy and Spain. Where available, HLA class I and class II types were taken from metadata supplied by the sample provider and were not determined by assay-based typing. A de-identified subject ID, COVID-19 status, age in years and sex were almost always included in the sample metadata. Samples came from the ongoing ImmuneRACE study (first 160 participants) plus 1,254 subjects from 6 global collaborators. The repertoires were released in a freely available public database meant as a resource for research on the immune response to SARS-CoV-2. The material from the prospective study consisted of cDNA or gDNA derived from T cells, B-cell-depleted T cells, or PBMCs. Deeply sampled blood TCRbeta repertoires from subjects exposed to, actively infected with, or recovered from COVID-19 were included in the dataset. What the authors observed across the whole study: The quantity of clinical and demographic metadata differed by source and by participant and was supplied without curation.

The immunoSEQ Assay, a bias-controlled multiplex PCR, was used to amplify TCRbeta CDR3 regions from genomic DNA. As for the authors' bioinformatics: The number of nucleated cells in each sample was estimated from the amplification of reference gene primers within the assay. To quantify the absolute abundance of each unique TCRbeta CDR3 rearrangement, sequence reads were collapsed and filtered. For each sample, productive Simpson clonality was calculated as the square root of Simpson's diversity index over productive rearrangements. The source is immuneACCESS, and TCRdb retained only in-frame sequences with V and J called. Part of the clones is not carried over; for the studies checked, unresolved V genes explain less than half of this, and the remainder is unexplained. D and trimming were read from the DNA, whereas the V and J calls and clone size are those reported in that table. This sample lists about 110,000 clones; around 90% were detected once. The ten top clones hold around 3.2% of the sample.

Collaborating institutions collected whole blood in K2EDTA tubes following their own protocols. For TCRbeta analysis, collaborator samples were shipped as frozen whole blood, as isolated PBMCs, or as DNA extracted from either sample type. This receptor was taken from a woman aged 45 to 65 with acute or convalescent COVID-19. What was sequenced was peripheral blood.

The DNA is TGCGCCAGCAGCTTGGGACTAGCGGGTTCGGGCGATGAGCAGTTCTTC. The resulting protein is CASSLGLAGSGDEQFF. In this chain, TRBV5-1 is recombined with TRBJ2-1, with TRBD2 matching 10 junction bases. According to the germline V gene, CDR1 reads SGHRS and CDR2 reads YFSETQ. The CDR3 has 16 amino acids, counting the end cysteine and phenylalanine. Only the CDR3 DNA stays, 48 bases, in frame from base 1. For this chain, trimming is 0 bases at the V end and 8 bases at the J end, and the number of junction bases without a gene match is 8.